The 31 T cell receptor beta chains in this list originate from one sample, sequenced in a study of T-cell reconstitution after alpha-beta-depleted transplantation in children. Unique molecular identifiers featured in how the TCRbeta library was prepared. TCRdb used MiXCR to reprocess the PCR reads, holding one entry per CDR3 protein. The profile shows 500,000 or so distinct CDR3 sequences, approximately 32% of them singletons. The sample here was PBMCs from the stem cell graft donor, taken from the stem cell graft. The receptors come from a human donor who donated a stem cell graft to a child with aplastic anemia.

This chain joins TRBV6-2 or TRBV6-3 and TRBJ1-1, with D unresolved. The CDR3 totals 15 residues. Trimming stripped 0 bases from V and 10 bases from J, with 18 bases between. The germline V gene encodes CDR1 MNHEY and CDR2 SVGEGT. CDR3 residues: CASSYSLYSASGAFF. The CDR3 coding sequence is TGTGCCAGCAGTTACTCGTTGTACTCGGCCTCTGGAGCTTTCTTT.

This clonotype was seen a few times. V is TRBV24-1 and J is TRBJ1-2; 8 positions match TRBD1. The CDR3 has 14 amino acids. CDR1 is KGHDR and CDR2 is SFDVKD in the germline V gene. V dropped 2 bases and J dropped 4; count of bases not matched to a gene: 2. The CDR3, as DNA: TGTGCCACCAGTGATTACGGACAGGGCTATGGCTACACCTTC. It yields the protein CATSDYGQGYGYTF.

In its sample, this clonotype was seen a few times. The chain employs TRBV7-2 and TRBJ2-7; 11 bases are a match to TRBD2. J gave up 2 bases and V 6 bases, and 0 bases lay outside the gene matches. From germline, CDR1 is SGHTA and CDR2 FQGNSA. There are 13 residues in the CDR3. The chain's CDR3 is CASRTSGAYEQYF. The CDR3 DNA sequence: TGTGCCAGCAGGACTAGCGGGGCCTACGAGCAGTACTTC.

The V call is TRBV20-1, the J call TRBJ2-6; TRBD2 aligns across 7 bases. CDR1 DFQATT and CDR2 SNEGSKA come from the germline V gene (reference sequence). Germline trimming cut 5 bases from V and 0 bases from J; bases unmatched to any gene: 4. The CDR3 loop spans 15 amino acids. In DNA, the CDR3 is TGCAGTGCTGCCCGCGGGGGCTCTGGGGCCAACGTCCTGACTTTC. Its protein product is CSAARGGSGANVLTF.

The V gene is TRBV6-1, the J gene TRBJ2-1, with 12 bases lining up with TRBD2. Germline V gene lookup returns CDR1 MNHNS and CDR2 SASEGT. V shed 5 bases and J 10 bases; nucleotides not matched to a gene: 9. The CDR3 is 15 residues long. The chain's CDR3 is CASSRRLAGVFEQFF. CDR3 sequence (DNA): TGTGCCAGCAGTCGACGACTAGCGGGAGTTTTCGAGCAGTTCTTC.

V gene TRBV11-2 combines with J gene TRBJ1-1, with 10 bases that match TRBD1. CDR3 size: 15 residues. V was pared by 4 bases and J by 5 bases, with 7 bases of the junction left unmatched. The V gene's germline CDR1 is SGHAT and CDR2 FQNNGV. CDR3 sequence (DNA): TGTGCCAGCAGCTCGCGGGACAGGGGAGTTACTGAAGCTTTCTTT. It specifies CASSSRDRGVTEAFF.

V is TRBV29-1 and J is TRBJ2-3; weak D call: TRBD2 (7 bases). The CDR3 extends over 15 amino acids. The germline V gene has CDR1 SQVTM and CDR2 ANQGSEA. V was pared by 7 bases and J by 0 bases, with 17 bases between. CDR3 loop: CSADSSGTSTDTQYF. CDR3 sequence (DNA): TGCAGCGCCGACTCGAGCGGGACAAGCACAGATACGCAGTATTTT.

This clonotype occurred a few times. The chain employs TRBV5-6 and TRBJ2-5, with D possibly TRBD2 on 6 matching bases. This CDR3 comprises 15 residues. V gave up 0 bases and J gave up 5 bases, with 14 bases separating them. Germline V gene data show CDR1 as SGHDT and CDR2 as YYEEEE. This chain's CDR3 is CASSLDAGRRETQYF. Here the CDR3 DNA reads TGTGCCAGCAGCTTGGACGCGGGGAGGCGGGAGACCCAGTACTTC.

The CDR3 loop is CASSLAGRRGTEAFF. The DNA for the CDR3 is TGTGCCAGCAGCTTAGCGGGACGCCGGGGCACTGAAGCTTTCTTT. This chain links TRBV7-2 with TRBJ1-1; D perhaps matches TRBD1 (5 bases). The V end lost 0 bases, the J end lost 4 bases, and 12 bases lay between the germline ends. CDR1 and CDR2 (germline): SGHTA, FQGNSA. CDR3 length: 15 residues.

This clonotype was detected a few times. This rearrangement joins TRBV6-2 or TRBV6-3 to TRBJ2-7; no clear D. V was pared by 0 bases and J by 6 bases, with 9 bases between. The V gene's germline CDR1 is MNHEY and CDR2 SVGEGT. This CDR3 comprises 13 residues. The CDR3 protein is CASSYSSQVEQYV. DNA for the CDR3: TGTGCCAGCAGTTACTCTTCCCAGGTCGAGCAGTACGTC.

This clonotype was counted at least ten times. The chain joins TRBV12-3 or TRBV12-4 to TRBJ2-2; D is uncertain. Trimming removed 1 base from V and 3 bases from J, with 12 bases in between. The CDR3 totals 16 residues. The CDR3 DNA reads as TGTGCCAGCAGTTTAGTGGCAGGATCTTACACCGGGGAGCTGTTTTTT. Its translation is CASSLVAGSYTGELFF.

This rearrangement joins TRBV3-1 to TRBJ1-6; weak D call: TRBD1 (6 bases). The CDR3 extends over 14 amino acids. V lost 5 bases and J 10 bases, leaving 15 bases between the germline ends. The V gene's germline CDR1 is LGHDT and CDR2 YNNKEL (reference sequence). The CDR3 region has the DNA TGTGCCAGCAGCGGTCGGACAGTACAGTCACCCCTCCACTTT. This translates into CASSGRTVQSPLHF. Drawing the rest from reference TRBV3-1 and TRBJ1-6, the complete variable domain is DTAVSQTPKYLVTQMGNDKSIKCEQNLGHDTMYWYKQDSKKFLKIMFSYNNKELIINETVPNRFSPKSPDKAHLNLHINSLELGDSAVYFCASSGRTVQSPLHFGNGTRLTVT.

In its sample, this clonotype was seen a few times. This chain links TRBV20-1 with TRBJ1-1, with D tentatively TRBD1 (6 bases). CDR1 is DFQATT, CDR2 SNEGSKA, per germline (reference sequence). This CDR3 has 14 residues. Trimming left V 2 bases short and J 5 bases short, with 15 bases between. DNA of the CDR3: TGCAGTGCTAGACAAGGGGGGGGCGGGACTGAAGCTTTCTTT. It translates to CSARQGGGGTEAFF.

This clonotype appeared a few times. The gene calls are TRBV12-3 or TRBV12-4 and TRBJ2-5; D may be TRBD1 or TRBD2 (7 bases each). The CDR3 runs to 16 residues. V lost 5 bases to trimming and J lost 3 bases, with 19 bases between them. The CDR3 loop reads CASSAAGRGPKETQYF. CDR3 nucleotide sequence: TGTGCCAGCAGTGCGGCGGGGAGGGGGCCCAAAGAGACCCAGTACTTC.

The V call is TRBV19, the J call TRBJ1-1, with TRBD1 matching over 12 bases. The V gene's germline CDR1 is LNHDA and CDR2 SQIVND (reference sequence). This CDR3 has 17 residues. V shed 5 bases, J shed 1 base, and the junction held 8 bases outside the gene matches. The CDR3 spells CASSFLGQGAENTEAFF. The DNA for the CDR3 is TGTGCCAGTAGTTTCCTGGGACAGGGGGCTGAGAACACTGAAGCTTTCTTT.

Of note for this clonotype: The germline gene is not matched at one end of the junction; a read error may be the cause. The gene calls are TRBV12-3 or TRBV12-4 and TRBJ1-2; unclear D gene. This CDR3 is 14 amino acids long. The CDR3 sequence is CASSLARAAYGCTF. For the CDR3, the DNA is TGTGCCAGCAGTTTGGCCCGGGCGGCCTATGGCTGCACCTTC.

This clonotype was seen a few times. The chain links TRBV5-1 to TRBJ2-1, with D unresolved. Trimming stripped 1 base from V and 5 bases from J, with 10 bases between. Germline V gene sequence: CDR1 SGHRS, CDR2 YFSETQ. The CDR3 length is 14 residues. CDR3 DNA: TGCGCCAGCAGCTTGCTACGCCAGAACAATGAGCAGTTCTTC. Its protein product is CASSLLRQNNEQFF.

This clonotype turned up a few times. The rearrangement joins TRBV28 to TRBJ1-2; 8 positions match TRBD1. Germline values: CDR1 MDHEN, CDR2 SYDVKM. With 5 bases clipped from V and 2 bases from J, the junction kept 4 bases outside the gene matches. There are 14 residues in the CDR3. The CDR3 spells CASSNRQGNYGYTF. The CDR3 DNA sequence: TGTGCCAGCAGTAATAGACAGGGGAACTATGGCTACACCTTC.

The genes are TRBV6-2 or TRBV6-3 and TRBJ2-1; D perhaps matches TRBD2 (5 bases). In germline, CDR1 is MNHEY, CDR2 SVGEGT. The CDR3 consists of 15 residues. V was trimmed by 4 bases and J by 4 bases, leaving 14 bases between them. CDR3 bases: TGTGCCAGCAGTTTACGGGGAGCCGTATACAATGAGCAGTTCTTC. This translates into CASSLRGAVYNEQFF.

The V and J genes are TRBV25-1 and TRBJ1-6; D might be TRBD1 (6 bases). CDR1 and CDR2 (germline): MGHDK, SYGVNS. Trimming pared 7 bases from V and 5 bases from J, leaving 15 bases between. The CDR3 is 15 amino acids. This chain's CDR3 is CASNSGGANNSPLHF. CDR3 nucleotides: TGTGCCAGCAACTCCGGGGGGGCCAATAATTCACCCCTCCACTTT.

The V and J genes are TRBV9 and TRBJ1-1; weak D call: TRBD1 (6 bases). Trimming pared 4 bases from V and 0 bases from J, leaving 13 bases between. CDR1 is SGDLS, CDR2 YYNGEE, per germline. CDR3 length equals 15 residues. CDR3 DNA sequence: TGTGCCAGCAGCCCCTTGGGGGCCCTGAACACTGAAGCTTTCTTT. As protein: CASSPLGALNTEAFF.

This chain uses TRBV4-3 with TRBJ2-1; unclear D gene. V lost 4 bases, J lost 1 base, and 11 bases lay in between. The CDR3 spans 15 residues. The germline gives CDR1 LGHNA, CDR2 YSLEER. CDR3 nucleotides: TGCGCCAGCAGCCGAGTCCCGGCATCCTACAATGAGCAGTTCTTC. It yields the protein CASSRVPASYNEQFF.

The chain is built from TRBV29-1 and TRBJ1-1; no clear D gene. The CDR3 covers 14 residues. The V end was cut by 6 bases, the J end by 7 bases, with 21 bases between. The V gene's germline CDR1 is SQVTM and CDR2 ANQGSEA. CDR3 coding DNA: TGCAGCGTCCACGCGGCCATCATCCTCGGTGAAGCTTTCTTT. Translated, it gives CSVHAAIILGEAFF.

This clonotype was seen more than once but under ten times. V gene TRBV20-1 combines with J gene TRBJ2-2, with D unclear. Trimming left V 3 bases short and J 5 bases short, with 7 bases between. Germline V gene sequence: CDR1 DFQATT, CDR2 SNEGSKA (reference sequence). The CDR3 contains 12 residues. CDR3 protein: CSASKETGELFF. The CDR3 nucleotides are TGCAGTGCTAGTAAGGAAACCGGGGAGCTGTTTTTT.

This clonotype was detected a few times. This chain uses TRBV12-3 or TRBV12-4 with TRBJ1-6; D not resolved. This CDR3 is built from 15 residues. Trimming shortened V by 5 bases and J by 0 bases, and 8 bases separated the two germline ends. The chain's CDR3 is CASSRVASYNSPLHF. CDR3 bases: TGTGCCAGCAGTCGAGTTGCCTCCTATAATTCACCCCTCCACTTT.

This clonotype has a handful of counts. The rearrangement joins TRBV29-1 to TRBJ2-2; 8 positions match TRBD1. The CDR3 has 17 residues. V lost 6 bases to trimming and J lost 7 bases; unmatched junction nucleotides: 19. The germline gives CDR1 SQVTM, CDR2 ANQGSEA. The CDR3 DNA sequence: TGCAGCGTGCCCAATCCTAACAGGGGGGAATTGAACGGGGAGCTGTTTTTT. Its protein product is CSVPNPNRGELNGELFF.

The chain carries TRBV29-1 and TRBJ2-7; 7 bases match TRBD1. V dropped 7 bases and J dropped 6; count of bases not matched to a gene: 12. The CDR3 covers 13 residues. Germline values: CDR1 SQVTM, CDR2 ANQGSEA. The CDR3 DNA sequence: TGCAGCGGGGGCCGGGACAGAAACTCCGAGCAGTACTTC. Translating it yields CSGGRDRNSEQYF.

The genes are TRBV12-3 or TRBV12-4 and TRBJ1-4; the match to TRBD1 covers 7 bases. The CDR3 is 15 amino acids. Trimming cost V 5 bases and J 7 bases; bases outside gene matches: 10. CDR3 DNA sequence: TGTGCCAGCAGTCCGAAGTCCGGGACAGCTGAAAAACTGTTTTTT. Translating gives CASSPKSGTAEKLFF.

The CDR3 nucleotides read TGTGCCAGCAGTTTTGGACAGGGGGGTCAGCCCCAGCATTTT. Residues: CASSFGQGGQPQHF. The chain recombines TRBV27 with TRBJ1-5; 10 bases are shared with TRBD1. The V and J ends lost 3 bases and 6 bases, in that order; junction bases with no gene match: 2. Germline V CDR1 and CDR2: MNHEY, SMNVEV (reference sequence). This CDR3 spans 14 amino acids.

The chain is built from TRBV28 and TRBJ2-3; TRBD2 matches 15 bases. Germline CDR1 is MDHEN and CDR2 is SYDVKM. The CDR3 runs to 19 residues. J gave up 3 bases and V 0 bases, and 7 bases lay outside the gene matches. The CDR3 sequence: CASSLWGLAGGGGTDTQYF. Written as DNA, the CDR3 is TGTGCCAGCAGTTTATGGGGACTAGCGGGAGGCGGGGGAACAGATACGCAGTATTTT.

This clonotype was observed a few times. The genes are TRBV15 and TRBJ2-7, with TRBD2 matching 13 bases. This CDR3 contains 14 residues. The V gene's germline CDR1 is LNHNV and CDR2 YYDKDF (reference sequence). V shed 3 bases, J shed 4 bases, and the junction held 0 bases outside the gene matches. The CDR3 DNA sequence: TGTGCCACCAGCAGGGGACTAGCGGGGTACGAGCAGTACTTC. Amino acids: CATSRGLAGYEQYF.